The clone carrying this T cell receptor beta chain has ten or more counts. The antigen is unknown. J lost 6 bases, V lost 5 bases, and 10 bases had no gene match. Germline V gene lookup returns CDR1 SEHNR and CDR2 FQNEAQ (reference sequence). The CDR3 runs 14 residues. TCRdb passed the multiplex PCR reads through MiXCR, listing each CDR3 protein once. Altogether around 250,000 distinct CDR3 sequences are present, around 35% being singletons, with the ten largest covering approximately 3.6%. This entry belongs to a study of breast tumors, draining lymph nodes, adjacent tissues. The lymph nodes were axillary draining lymph nodes from breast cancer patients. Study-level findings and limits: Luminal-like breast cancer showed significantly higher tumor–nontumor repertoire similarity than basal-like. Tumor TCR diversity was below lymph nodes but above nontumor tissue. Findings are consistent with lymph node origin and intratumoral expansion of most tumor T cells. Data only fit, rather than demonstrated, lymph node origin of most tumor T cells.

The source is a female donor with breast cancer. Some clones in this sample may be carry-over from other donors' samples. This chain links TRBV7-9 with TRBJ2-7; 7 nucleotides align to TRBD1. Sequenced material: axillary lymph node tissue. CDR3 protein: CASSPGQAQGEQYF. The DNA of the CDR3 is TGTGCCAGCAGCCCCGGACAGGCCCAGGGCGAGCAGTACTTC.